The 29 T cell receptor beta chains below all came from one sample that was sequenced in a study of OX40 agonist ivuxolimab in advanced cancers. Only in-frame clones appear in the TCRdb table, and some are missing; sequencing was by immunoSEQ multiplex PCR. The sample records about 76,000 clones, 85% to 90% being singletons. The sequenced sample was CD4+ or CD8+ T cells sorted from blood, obtained in a trial of the OX40 agonist ivuxolimab. Source of these receptors: an adult with an advanced solid tumor such as melanoma, head and neck, liver or kidney cancer.

V gene TRBV25-1 combines with J gene TRBJ2-7, with D perhaps matching TRBD1 (7 bases). V lost 3 bases and J 5 bases, leaving 11 bases between the germline ends. In germline, CDR1 is MGHDK, CDR2 SYGVNS. CDR3 length equals 13 residues. CDR3 bases: TGTGCCAGCAGTGATACAGGGGAGGACGAGCAGTACTTC. Protein sequence: CASSDTGEDEQYF.

The chain has TRBV11-2 and TRBJ1-2; D is unresolved. CDR3 length equals 12 residues. Deletions cut 4 bases from V and 5 bases from J, with 8 bases between. Germline lookup yields CDR1 SGHAT and CDR2 FQNNGV. The CDR3 is CASSSSMYGYTF. DNA of the CDR3: TGTGCCAGCAGCTCCAGTATGTATGGCTACACCTTC.

The gene calls are TRBV2 and TRBJ2-5; 7 nucleotides align to TRBD2. This CDR3 contains 17 residues. Germline V gives CDR1 SNHLY, CDR2 FYNNEI. The ends lost 6 bases at V and 3 bases at J; junction bases unmatched: 16. The DNA for the CDR3 is TGTGCCAGCAGGCTCTCACTAGCGACCACCGGTAAAGAGACCCAGTACTTC. Its protein is CASRLSLATTGKETQYF.

The chain uses TRBV9 and TRBJ2-1; perhaps D is TRBD1 or TRBD2 (6 bases each). The V gene's germline CDR1 is SGDLS and CDR2 YYNGEE. The CDR3 loop spans 12 amino acids. V was clipped by 2 bases and J by 8 bases, with 8 bases between them. CDR3 protein: CASSVGGYEQFF. CDR3 nucleotide sequence: TGTGCCAGCAGCGTGGGGGGCTATGAGCAGTTCTTC.

The chain carries TRBV30 and TRBJ2-1; TRBD2 matches 10 bases. J lost 4 bases, V lost 8 bases, and 14 bases had no gene match. CDR3 length: 16 residues. Germline assignment: CDR1 GTSNPN and CDR2 SVGIG (reference sequence). The CDR3 nucleotides are TGTGCCGAGGAAAGACTAGCGGGCTCGATGTACAATGAGCAGTTCTTC. Its translation: CAEERLAGSMYNEQFF. Together with reference TRBV30 and TRBJ2-1, the CDR3 gives the full variable domain: SQTIHQWPATLVQPVGSPLSLECTVEGTSNPNLYWYRQAAGRGLQLLFYSVGIGQISSEVPQNLSASRPQDRQFILSSKKLLLSDSGFYLCAEERLAGSMYNEQFFGPGTRLTVL.

The CDR3 DNA reads as TGTGCCAGCTCAGGACTAGCGGGAGTCCACGAGCAGTACTTC. Encoded protein: CASSGLAGVHEQYF. The rearrangement links TRBV9 to TRBJ2-7, with 13 nucleotides matching TRBD2. CDR3 length: 14 residues. The junction had 6 bases not matched to a gene; V was cut back by 7 bases and J by 5 bases. Per the germline V gene, CDR1 is SGDLS and CDR2 is YYNGEE. Using reference TRBV9 and TRBJ2-7 for the parts outside the CDR3, the full variable domain is DSGVTQTPKHLITATGQRVTLRCSPRSGDLSVYWYQQSLDQGLQFLIQYYNGEERAKGNILERFSAQQFPDLHSELNLSSLELGDSALYFCASSGLAGVHEQYFGPGTRLTVT.

This clone has a single count. The J gene is TRBJ1-5, the V gene TRBV21-1. TRBV21-1 is flagged as a pseudogene. The CDR3 is made up of 16 amino acids. The CDR3 DNA is TGTGCCAGCAGCATTTGGGCGGAATATAGCAATCAGCCCCAGCATTTT. It is translated as CASSIWAEYSNQPQHF.

CDR3 sequence: CASSEPSGNYEQYF. The CDR3 region has the DNA TGTGCCAGCAGTGAGCCTAGCGGAAACTACGAGCAGTACTTC. The chain recombines TRBV25-1 with TRBJ2-7, with 7 bases matching TRBD2. CDR3 size: 14 residues. Per germline, CDR1 MGHDK and CDR2 SYGVNS. V shed 3 bases and J 3 bases; nucleotides not matched to a gene: 5.

This clone showed up just a few times. The chain is built from TRBV7-2 and TRBJ2-7, with TRBD2 as a possible D gene (5 bases). CDR1 SGHTA and CDR2 FQGNSA come from the germline V gene. CDR3 length: 14 amino acids. The germline V and J ends were trimmed by 2 bases and 2 bases, with 10 bases remaining between them. CDR3 in DNA: TGTGCCAGCAGCTTATTCGAGAGGGCCTACGAGCAGTACTTC. Translating it yields CASSLFERAYEQYF.

The rearrangement joins TRBV5-6 to TRBJ2-7; 9 bases are a match to TRBD1. The germline gives CDR1 SGHDT, CDR2 YYEEEE. The CDR3 has 15 residues. After removal of 1 base from V and 3 bases from J, the junction contained 5 bases not matched to a gene. The CDR3 sequence: CASSLQGTGHYEQYF. DNA of the CDR3: TGTGCCAGCAGCTTGCAGGGGACAGGGCACTACGAGCAGTACTTC.

CDR3 bases: TGTGCCAGCGGGAAGGCTTTCCCTGAAGCTTTCTTT. Encoded protein: CASGKAFPEAFF. The V and J genes are TRBV2 and TRBJ1-1; D is uncertain. There are 12 residues in the CDR3. The ends were cut back, 8 bases at V and 6 bases at J, with 13 bases in the middle. The germline V gene has CDR1 SNHLY and CDR2 FYNNEI.

V usage is TRBV5-4 and J usage is TRBJ2-7, with 7 bases fitting TRBD2. The CDR3 loop spans 15 amino acids. V shed 0 bases, J shed 6 bases, and the junction held 9 bases outside the gene matches. CDR1 is SGHNT, CDR2 YYREEE, per germline (reference sequence). CDR3 residues: CASSLVGGNYGEQYF. The CDR3 coding sequence is TGTGCCAGCAGCTTGGTGGGGGGGAACTATGGCGAGCAGTACTTC.

V gene TRBV27 combines with J gene TRBJ1-5; 9 bases align to TRBD1. The V gene's germline CDR1 is MNHEY and CDR2 SMNVEV (reference sequence). The V and J ends lost 0 bases and 0 bases, in that order; junction bases with no gene match: 9. This CDR3 comprises 19 residues. CDR3 bases: TGTGCCAGCAGTTTATCTTGCAGGGACAGGGTAGATAGCAATCAGCCCCAGCATTTT. It codes for CASSLSCRDRVDSNQPQHF.

The chain combines TRBV11-2 with TRBJ2-1; D uncertain. Germline CDR1 is SGHAT and CDR2 is FQNNGV. V was pared by 0 bases and J by 5 bases, with 5 bases between. The CDR3 length is 13 residues. CDR3 coding DNA: TGTGCCAGCAGCTTAGATAGACACAATGAGCAGTTCTTC. Translated: CASSLDRHNEQFF.

The chain is built from TRBV11-2 and TRBJ2-7; tentatively, D is TRBD2 (5 bases). The length of the CDR3 is 11 residues. Trimming cost V 4 bases and J 4 bases, with 5 bases left between them. The germline CDR1 and CDR2 sequences are SGHAT and FQNNGV. The DNA for the CDR3 is TGTGCCAGCAGCTGGGAGTACGAGCAGTACTTC. Its translation is CASSWEYEQYF. The variable domain in full, with the rest retrieved from reference TRBV11-2 and TRBJ2-7, is EAGVAQSPRYKIIEKRQSVAFWCNPISGHATLYWYQQILGQGPKLLIQFQNNGVVDDSQLPKDRFSAERLKGVDSTLKIQPAKLEDSAVYLCASSWEYEQYFGPGTRLTVT.

The chain has TRBV5-8 and TRBJ1-3, with D hard to call. CDR3 size: 14 residues. V was clipped by 1 base and J by 0 bases, with 5 bases between them. Germline loops: CDR1 SGHTS, CDR2 YDEGEE. CDR3 in amino acids: CASSLWVSGNTIYF. CDR3 DNA sequence: TGTGCCAGCAGCTTGTGGGTCTCTGGAAACACCATATATTTT.

The CDR3, as DNA: TGTGCCAGTAGTAACCCACGGCAGATAGCCAAAAACATTCAGTACTTC. This translates into CASSNPRQIAKNIQYF. The rearrangement uses TRBV19 and TRBJ2-4; D not certain. V was trimmed by 4 bases and J by 0 bases, leaving 13 bases between them. Germline V CDR1 and CDR2: LNHDA, SQIVND (reference sequence). CDR3 length: 16 amino acids.

This chain links TRBV7-3 with TRBJ2-3; TRBD2 aligns across 13 bases. This CDR3 has 15 amino acids. The V gene's germline CDR1 is SGHTA and CDR2 FQGTGA. The V segment lost 4 bases and the J segment 4 bases; nucleotides outside the gene matches: 2. The CDR3 sequence: CASSYGTSGADTQYF. CDR3 DNA sequence: TGTGCCAGCAGCTACGGGACTAGCGGGGCAGATACGCAGTATTTT.

V usage is TRBV7-3 and J usage is TRBJ2-3, with 8 bases aligning to TRBD1. Germline V gene lookup returns CDR1 SGHTA and CDR2 FQGTGA. The CDR3 is 16 residues long. The V and J ends lost 5 bases and 0 bases, in that order; junction bases with no gene match: 7. The CDR3 DNA sequence: TGTGCCAGCAGCCTTCAGGGGGCTCTTAGCACAGATACGCAGTATTTT. Translation gives CASSLQGALSTDTQYF.

The chain uses TRBV30 and TRBJ1-6; no reliable D call. The CDR3 contains 17 residues. The germline V and J ends were trimmed by 0 bases and 11 bases, with 23 bases remaining between them. The germline V gene has CDR1 GTSNPN and CDR2 SVGIG (reference sequence). The CDR3 sequence is CAWSVPGEAVKEAPLHF. The CDR3 nucleotides read TGTGCCTGGAGTGTACCCGGGGAGGCAGTAAAAGAGGCACCCCTCCACTTT.

J is TRBJ2-2 and V is TRBV14; D perhaps matches TRBD2 (5 bases). This CDR3 comprises 17 residues. The V gene's germline CDR1 is SGHDN and CDR2 FVKESK. V dropped 0 bases and J dropped 5 bases, with 16 bases sitting between them. CDR3 region: CASSQDWVSSGTGELFF. The DNA of the CDR3 is TGTGCCAGCAGCCAAGATTGGGTATCATCGGGAACCGGGGAGCTGTTTTTT.

By sample fraction, this clone is medium-sized. This rearrangement joins TRBV11-2 to TRBJ1-1, with D tentatively TRBD1 (5 bases). Germline assignment: CDR1 SGHAT and CDR2 FQNNGV. The CDR3 loop spans 16 amino acids. The V gene lost 1 base and the J gene lost 0 bases, with 12 bases spanning the gap. CDR3 region: CASSLGGSFMNTEAFF. The CDR3, as DNA: TGTGCCAGCAGCTTAGGGGGCTCATTCATGAACACTGAAGCTTTCTTT.

The genes are TRBV6-1 and TRBJ1-1, with 10 nucleotides matching TRBD1. CDR3 length: 14 amino acids. CDR1 MNHNS and CDR2 SASEGT come from the germline V gene. V shed 10 bases and J 1 base; nucleotides not matched to a gene: 6. Here the CDR3 reads CATGTGDSNTEAFF. DNA of the CDR3: TGTGCCACAGGGACAGGGGACTCGAACACTGAAGCTTTCTTT.

The gene calls are TRBV28 and TRBJ2-5; TRBD1 aligns across 8 bases. The CDR3 loop spans 14 amino acids. Per the germline V gene, CDR1 is MDHEN and CDR2 is SYDVKM. Germline trimming cut 6 bases from V and 4 bases from J; bases unmatched to any gene: 7. The CDR3 loop is CASRLGGTGETQYF. CDR3 DNA: TGTGCCAGCAGGCTTGGAGGGACAGGAGAGACCCAGTACTTC.

The chain has TRBV11-3 and TRBJ2-5; D uncertain. Germline-derived CDR1 and CDR2 are SGHNT and YENEEA. V shed 5 bases and J shed 1 base, with 8 bases lying between them. The CDR3 runs to 13 residues. CDR3 sequence reads: CASSPSAQETQYF. Here the CDR3 DNA reads TGTGCCAGCAGCCCGTCGGCCCAAGAGACCCAGTACTTC.

The J gene is TRBJ1-2, the V gene TRBV6-1; D remains unclear. Germline V CDR1 and CDR2: MNHNS, SASEGT. This CDR3 has 14 residues. V dropped 0 bases and J dropped 5 bases, with 10 bases sitting between them. The CDR3 spells CASSEAGTAYGYTF. CDR3 nucleotide sequence: TGTGCCAGCAGTGAAGCGGGAACCGCTTATGGCTACACCTTC.

V and J are TRBV5-6 and TRBJ2-7; 11 nucleotides agree with TRBD2. This CDR3 contains 14 residues. With V trimmed by 2 bases and J by 6 bases, 4 bases remained unmatched. The germline CDR1 and CDR2 sequences are SGHDT and YYEEEE. The CDR3 loop reads CASSFLGTSGEQYF. The CDR3 DNA sequence: TGTGCCAGCAGCTTCCTCGGGACTAGCGGCGAGCAGTACTTC.

The chain joins TRBV18 to TRBJ2-3, with 7 bases identical to TRBD2. This CDR3 region has 16 residues. Germline V gene lookup returns CDR1 KGHSH and CDR2 LQKENI. With 2 bases clipped from V and 2 bases from J, the junction kept 7 bases outside the gene matches. CDR3 nucleotide sequence: TGTGCCAGCTCACCAAACAGCGGGACTTCCACAGATACGCAGTATTTT. It encodes CASSPNSGTSTDTQYF.

The chain has TRBV6-1 and TRBJ2-3; 7 nucleotides align to TRBD2. Per germline, CDR1 MNHNS and CDR2 SASEGT. Germline trimming cut 3 bases from V and 4 bases from J; bases unmatched to any gene: 7. CDR3 length: 15 amino acids. CDR3 nucleotides: TGTGCCAGCAGTGACCGACTAGCCGTGGCAGATACGCAGTATTTT. This sequence encodes CASSDRLAVADTQYF.